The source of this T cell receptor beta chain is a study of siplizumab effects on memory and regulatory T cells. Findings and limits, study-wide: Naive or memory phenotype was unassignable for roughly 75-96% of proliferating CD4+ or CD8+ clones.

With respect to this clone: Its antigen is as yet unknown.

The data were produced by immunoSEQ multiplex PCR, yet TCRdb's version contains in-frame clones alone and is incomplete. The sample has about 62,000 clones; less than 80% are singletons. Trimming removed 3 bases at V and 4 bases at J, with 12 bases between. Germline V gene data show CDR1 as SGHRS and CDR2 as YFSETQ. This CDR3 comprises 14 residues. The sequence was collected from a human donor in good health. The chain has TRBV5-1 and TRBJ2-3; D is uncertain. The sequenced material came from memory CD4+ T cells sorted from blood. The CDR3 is CASSSLIVPDTQYF. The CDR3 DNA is TGCGCCAGCAGCTCCCTGATAGTTCCAGATACGCAGTATTTT.